The following is a TCR beta chain sequence with its context. The entry originates in a study of cytomegalovirus exposure and HLA in healthy donors. Per germline, CDR1 SEHNR and CDR2 FQNEAQ (reference sequence). This CDR3 spans 14 amino acids. V gave up 6 bases and J gave up 6 bases, with 14 bases separating them. Using immunoSEQ multiplex PCR, the repertoire was profiled, and TCRdb retains in-frame clones only, with some absent. The data show approximately 120,000 clones, around 94% seen once. This TCR was recovered from a woman aged 18 to 35 in good health and CMV-seronegative. The sequenced sample was PBMCs. The chain employs TRBV7-9 and TRBJ1-4, with D tentatively TRBD1 (5 bases). The CDR3 bases are TGTGCCAGCAGTCCCGCGGGGGGATATGAAAAACTGTTTTTT. Encoded protein: CASSPAGGYEKLFF.